This T cell receptor beta chain was identified in a study of cytomegalovirus exposure and HLA in healthy donors. The CDR3 spans 14 residues. V lost 4 bases to trimming and J lost 4 bases; unmatched junction nucleotides: 5. The germline V gene encodes CDR1 MGHRA and CDR2 YSYEKL. Profiling relied on immunoSEQ multiplex PCR, and the TCRdb table lists in-frame clones only, not all of them. The sample carries tens of thousands of clones, around 90% recorded once. The source is a woman aged 18-30 years in good health and CMV-seropositive. The chain has TRBV4-1 and TRBJ2-7, with 9 bases lining up with TRBD1. The specimen sequenced was PBMCs. CDR3 nucleotide sequence: TGCGCCAGCAGCCGGACAGGGGAATCGTACGAGCAGTACTTC. Amino acids: CASSRTGESYEQYF.